This TCR beta chain stems from a study of CD8+CD57+ T cells in acquired aplastic anemia. The template used for profiling TCR beta VDJ and CDR3 was genomic DNA. TCRdb ran MiXCR on the reads and lists one entry per CDR3 protein. The sample holds roughly 150,000 distinct CDR3 sequences, 35% to 55% seen once. V dropped 3 bases and J dropped 7 bases, with 19 bases sitting between them. The CDR3 has 16 amino acids. Germline CDR1 and CDR2: SNHLY and FYNNEI. General observations from the study: The study found no significant CD8+ Simpson's diversity difference between patients and controls.

This clonotype was seen repeatedly, ten times or more. What it binds is not known. The chain recombines TRBV2 with TRBJ1-5; D not certain. The sequence was collected from a human donor in good health. The sample taken for sequencing was sorted CD4+, CD8+, or CD8+CD57+ T cells (not recorded which) from PBMCs. CDR3 protein: CASSEGDVRVGQPQHF. The CDR3 nucleotides read TGTGCCAGCAGTGAGGGCGATGTGAGGGTTGGCCAGCCCCAGCATTTT.